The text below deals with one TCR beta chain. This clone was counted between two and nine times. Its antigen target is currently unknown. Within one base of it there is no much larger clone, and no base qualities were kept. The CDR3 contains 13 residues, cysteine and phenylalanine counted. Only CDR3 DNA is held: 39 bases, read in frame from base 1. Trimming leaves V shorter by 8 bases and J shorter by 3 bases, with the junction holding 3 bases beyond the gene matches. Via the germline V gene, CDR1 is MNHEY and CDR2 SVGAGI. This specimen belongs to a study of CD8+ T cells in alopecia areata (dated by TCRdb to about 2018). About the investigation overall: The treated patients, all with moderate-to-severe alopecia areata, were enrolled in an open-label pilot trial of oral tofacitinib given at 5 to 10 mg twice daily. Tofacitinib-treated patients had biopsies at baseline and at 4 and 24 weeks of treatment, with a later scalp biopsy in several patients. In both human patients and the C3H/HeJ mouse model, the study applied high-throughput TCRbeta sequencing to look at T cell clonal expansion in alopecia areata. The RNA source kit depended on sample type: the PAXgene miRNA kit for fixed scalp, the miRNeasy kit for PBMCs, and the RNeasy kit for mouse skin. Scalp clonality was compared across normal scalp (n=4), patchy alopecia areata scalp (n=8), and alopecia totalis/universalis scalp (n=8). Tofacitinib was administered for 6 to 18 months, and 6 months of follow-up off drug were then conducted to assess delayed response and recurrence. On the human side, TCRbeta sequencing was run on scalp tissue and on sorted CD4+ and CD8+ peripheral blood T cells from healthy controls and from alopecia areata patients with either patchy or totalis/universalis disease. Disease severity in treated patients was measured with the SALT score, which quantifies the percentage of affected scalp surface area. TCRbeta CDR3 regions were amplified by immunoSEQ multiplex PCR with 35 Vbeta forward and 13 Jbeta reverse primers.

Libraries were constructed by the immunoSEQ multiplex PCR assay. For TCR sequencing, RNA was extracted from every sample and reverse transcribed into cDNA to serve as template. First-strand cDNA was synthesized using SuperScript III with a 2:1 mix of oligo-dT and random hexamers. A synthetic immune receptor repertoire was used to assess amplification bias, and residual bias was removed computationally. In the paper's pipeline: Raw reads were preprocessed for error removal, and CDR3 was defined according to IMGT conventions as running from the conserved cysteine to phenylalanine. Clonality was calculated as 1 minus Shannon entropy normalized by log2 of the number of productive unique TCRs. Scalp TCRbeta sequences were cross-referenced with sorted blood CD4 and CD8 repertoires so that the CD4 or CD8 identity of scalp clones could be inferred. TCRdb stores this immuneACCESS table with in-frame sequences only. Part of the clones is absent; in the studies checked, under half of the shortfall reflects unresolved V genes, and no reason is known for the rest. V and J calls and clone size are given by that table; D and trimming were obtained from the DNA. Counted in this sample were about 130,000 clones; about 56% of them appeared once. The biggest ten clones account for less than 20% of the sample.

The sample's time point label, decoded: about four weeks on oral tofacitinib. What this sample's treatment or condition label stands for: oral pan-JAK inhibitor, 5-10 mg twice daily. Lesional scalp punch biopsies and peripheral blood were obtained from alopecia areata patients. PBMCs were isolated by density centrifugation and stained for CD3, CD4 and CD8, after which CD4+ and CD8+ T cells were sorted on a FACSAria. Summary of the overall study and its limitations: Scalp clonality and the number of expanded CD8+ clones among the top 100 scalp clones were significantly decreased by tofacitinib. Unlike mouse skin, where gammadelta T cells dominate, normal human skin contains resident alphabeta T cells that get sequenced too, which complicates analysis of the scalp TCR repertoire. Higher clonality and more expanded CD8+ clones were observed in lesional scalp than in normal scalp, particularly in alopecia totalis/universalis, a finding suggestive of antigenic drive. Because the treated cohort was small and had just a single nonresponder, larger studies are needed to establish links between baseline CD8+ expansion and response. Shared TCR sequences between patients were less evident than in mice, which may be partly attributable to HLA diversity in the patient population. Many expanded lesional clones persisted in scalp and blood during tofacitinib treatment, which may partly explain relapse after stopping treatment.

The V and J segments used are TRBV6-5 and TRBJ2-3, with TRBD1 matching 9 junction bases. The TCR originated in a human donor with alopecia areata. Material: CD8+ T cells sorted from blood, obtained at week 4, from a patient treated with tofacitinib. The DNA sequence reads TGTGCCAGCCGGACAGGGGAAACAGATACGCAGTATTTT. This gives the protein CASRTGETDTQYF.